This TCR beta chain was captured in a study of T-cell reconstitution after alpha-beta-depleted transplantation in children. In this sample, this clonotype turned up many times. Germline V gives CDR1 SGHTA, CDR2 FQGNSA. V trimming: 1 base; J trimming: 3 bases; junction bases outside the gene matches: 4. The CDR3 is 16 amino acids. Molecular barcoding with unique molecular identifiers was used for the TCRbeta library. MiXCR was run by TCRdb on the PCR reads, yielding one entry per CDR3 protein. This sample yields approximately 100,000 distinct CDR3 sequences, of which 10% to 15% are seen a single time; approximately 15% belongs to the top ten.

The chain combines TRBV7-2 with TRBJ1-5; 9 nucleotides align to TRBD1. The starting material was PBMCs from the stem cell graft donor, obtained from the stem cell graft. The sequence came from a human donor who donated a stem cell graft to a child with inherited bone marrow failure. The chain's CDR3 is CASSLVGTGYNQPQHF. CDR3 DNA: TGTGCCAGCAGCTTAGTTGGGACAGGGTACAATCAGCCCCAGCATTTT.